This T cell receptor beta chain was obtained from a study of patients and donors after allogeneic stem cell transplantation. MiXCR, applied by TCRdb to the RT-PCR reads, yields one record per CDR3 protein. Among about 160,000 distinct CDR3 sequences listed, about 24% were seen once. Sequencing was done on a sample of blood, either unsorted or a sorted T cell fraction (not recorded which). The clonotype originates from a human donor who was either an allogeneic HSCT recipient or a stem cell or donor lymphocyte infusion donor (not recorded which). It is not recorded whose cells these are; they may come from a transplant donor.

CDR3 region: CAWNVVGGHEKLFF. The DNA for the CDR3 is TGTGCCTGGAACGTCGTGGGAGGGCATGAAAAACTGTTTTTT. The genes are TRBV30 and TRBJ1-4, with D unclear. Germline CDR1 and CDR2: GTSNPN and SVGIG (reference sequence). V was clipped by 4 bases and J by 6 bases, with 15 bases between them. The CDR3 is made up of 14 amino acids.